What follows is one T cell receptor (beta chain) and its context. Its recognized antigen is unknown. One base away there is no much larger clone; base qualities are not given. Each depressed patient was pairwise matched to a non-depressed control for sex, age, current smoking status and body mass index. All participants were of European descent. Patients were diagnosed with major depressive disorder by DSM-IV criteria and had a Hamilton Rating Scale for Depression score of 18 or higher. For at least 8 weeks before enrollment, patients had taken no psychiatric medication of any kind, antidepressants included. Depression severity ranging from moderate to severe was represented among patients. Major medical conditions, Axis I/II comorbidities, regular medication or illicit drug use, and drinking over 100 g alcohol a week were all grounds for excluding any participant. From each participant, roughly 30 ml of peripheral blood was collected into EDTA tubes. Magnetic negative selection with the BD IMag Human CD4 T Lymphocyte Enrichment Set was used to purify CD4+ T cells from thawed PBMCs. Flow cytometry confirmed that the CD4+ enrichment method typically gave around 95% purity. A subgroup of four or five case-control pairs, chosen blind to chemokine receptor expression and flow-cytometric repertoire skewing results, underwent TCRbeta sequencing. Every blood sample was taken in the morning at 8:00 a.m., after which PBMCs were separated out using Ficoll-Hypaque gradient centrifugation. PBMCs were cryopreserved by gradual cooling to -80 degrees C and were kept in liquid nitrogen until assay.

The data belong to a study of untreated major depressive disorder (dated by TCRdb to 2016 to 2019). About the investigation overall: This cross-sectional case-control study compared T cell phenotype and TCR repertoire between antidepressant-free major depressive disorder patients and individually matched non-depressed controls. The TCRbeta sequencing followed up on differences in Vbeta 5.1, Vbeta 11 and Vbeta 22 usage that flow cytometry had shown in the whole cohort.

Trimming leaves V shorter by 6 bases and J shorter by 4 bases, with the junction holding 6 bases beyond the gene matches. From a lookup of the germline V gene (reference sequence), CDR1 and CDR2 are MNHNY and SVGAGI. Spanning cysteine to phenylalanine, the CDR3 consists of 13 amino acids. Just the 39-base CDR3 DNA is kept, in frame starting at base 1. The Qiagen DNeasy Blood and Tissue Kit was used to extract total genomic DNA from purified CD4+ T cells. Following immunoSEQ immunosequencing protocols, the TCRbeta CDR3 region, as defined by IMGT, was amplified and sequenced. The source study handled its data this way. Raw sequence data were preprocessed by the immunoSEQ service for PCR and sequencing error correction. After being loaded into the immunoSEQ Analyzer, the data underwent further analysis with VDJtools v1.0.7. The paired Wilcoxon signed-rank test was used to test differences between patients and controls. Sourced from immuneACCESS, this table was stored by TCRdb with only in-frame sequences that have V and J called. A share of the clones is absent; for the studies checked, an unresolved V gene accounts for under half, and the remainder has no known explanation. V and J calls and clone size follow that table, whereas D and trimming were derived from the DNA. The sample table contains about 15,000 clones; only one count was recorded for over 90% of them. In total, the top ten clones hold approximately 0.8% of the sample.

Study-wide conclusions, independent of this receptor: In the sequencing data, TRBV25-01 and TRBV02-01 usage matched the flow-cytometry pattern but was not statistically significant. Sequencing confirmed higher TRBV05-01 (Vbeta 5.1) usage among CD4+ T cells of depressed patients than controls, with p = 0.040 in a one-tailed test. In every sequenced subject, all of the top five TRBV05-01 clones were private clones. For the sequencing comparisons, planned one-tailed tests were run on just three Vbeta families that had been chosen in advance. A comparatively small study sample was produced by the strict matching and exclusion criteria, and the generalizability of findings was thereby limited.

The sample comprised CD4+ T cells from PBMCs. The rearrangement joined TRBV6-6 to TRBJ2-7; 7 bases in the junction line up with TRBD1. The sequence came from a man aged 25-45 years with major depressive disorder. In nucleotide form, the sequence is TGTGCCAGCAGCCGGGACAGACAATACGAGCAGTACTTC. This codes for CASSRDRQYEQYF.